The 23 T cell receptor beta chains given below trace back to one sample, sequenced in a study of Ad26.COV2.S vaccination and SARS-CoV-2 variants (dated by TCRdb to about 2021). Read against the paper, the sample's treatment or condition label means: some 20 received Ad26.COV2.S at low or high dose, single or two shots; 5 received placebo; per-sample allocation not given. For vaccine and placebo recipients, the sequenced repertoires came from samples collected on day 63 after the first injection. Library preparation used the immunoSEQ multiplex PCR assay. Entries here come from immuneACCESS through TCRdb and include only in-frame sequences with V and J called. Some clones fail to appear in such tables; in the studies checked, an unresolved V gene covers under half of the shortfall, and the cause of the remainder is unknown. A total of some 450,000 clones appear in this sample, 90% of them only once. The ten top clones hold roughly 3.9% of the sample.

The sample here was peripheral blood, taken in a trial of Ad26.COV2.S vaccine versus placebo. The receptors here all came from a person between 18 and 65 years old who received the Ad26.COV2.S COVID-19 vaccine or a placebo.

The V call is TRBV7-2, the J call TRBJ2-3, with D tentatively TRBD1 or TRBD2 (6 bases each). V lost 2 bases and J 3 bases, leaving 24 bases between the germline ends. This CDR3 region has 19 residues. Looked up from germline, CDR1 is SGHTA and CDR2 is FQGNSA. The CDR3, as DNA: TGTGCCAGCAGCTTAAGGCAAACGTTTCGGGGGCTGTCGACAGATACGCAGTATTTT. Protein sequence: CASSLRQTFRGLSTDTQYF.

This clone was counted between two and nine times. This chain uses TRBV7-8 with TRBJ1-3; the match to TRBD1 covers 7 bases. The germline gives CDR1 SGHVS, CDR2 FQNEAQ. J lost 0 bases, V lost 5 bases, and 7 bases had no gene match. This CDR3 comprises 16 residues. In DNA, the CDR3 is TGTGCCAGCAGCGCCAGACAGGGAGGCTCTGGAAACACCATATATTTT. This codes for CASSARQGGSGNTIYF.

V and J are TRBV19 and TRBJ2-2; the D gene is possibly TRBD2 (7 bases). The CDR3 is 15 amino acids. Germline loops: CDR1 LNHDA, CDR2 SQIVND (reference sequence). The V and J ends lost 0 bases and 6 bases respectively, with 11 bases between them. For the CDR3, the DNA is TGTGCCAGTAGTATAGAAGGGGGGGTCGCCGGGGAGCTGTTTTTT. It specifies CASSIEGGVAGELFF.

CDR3 nucleotides: TGTGCCTGGAGCGCCCGGGGTCGAGAAGCTTTCTTT. It translates to CAWSARGREAFF. The chain is built from TRBV30 and TRBJ1-1, with D hard to call. CDR3 length: 12 amino acids. Looked up from germline, CDR1 is GTSNPN and CDR2 is SVGIG (reference sequence). V lost 3 bases to trimming and J lost 8 bases, with 13 bases between them.

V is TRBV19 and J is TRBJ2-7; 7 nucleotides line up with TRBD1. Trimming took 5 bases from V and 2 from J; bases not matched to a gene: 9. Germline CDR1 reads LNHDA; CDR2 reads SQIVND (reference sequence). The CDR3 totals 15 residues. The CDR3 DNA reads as TGTGCCAGTAGTGTCCGGGACAGAGACGCCTACGAGCAGTACTTC. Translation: CASSVRDRDAYEQYF.

The CDR3 protein is CASSVASSGTSHYEQYF. The CDR3 nucleotides are TGTGCCAGCAGCGTCGCCTCCTCCGGGACTAGCCACTACGAGCAGTACTTC. V usage is TRBV7-2 and J usage is TRBJ2-7; 9 bases match TRBD2. The trim removed 5 bases at V and 3 bases at J, leaving 14 bases unmatched. Germline values: CDR1 SGHTA, CDR2 FQGNSA. CDR3 length: 17 residues.

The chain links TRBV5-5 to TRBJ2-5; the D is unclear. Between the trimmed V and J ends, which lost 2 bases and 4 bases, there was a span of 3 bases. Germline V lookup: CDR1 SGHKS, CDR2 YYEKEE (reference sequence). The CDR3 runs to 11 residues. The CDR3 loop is CASSFLETQYF. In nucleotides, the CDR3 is TGTGCCAGCAGCTTCCTAGAGACCCAGTACTTC.

Here the CDR3 reads CASSLGPSSYEQYF. The CDR3 nucleotides are TGTGCCAGCAGCTTGGGGCCGAGCTCCTACGAGCAGTACTTC. The chain recombines TRBV5-5 with TRBJ2-7; D is undetermined. CDR3 length: 14 amino acids. CDR1 is SGHKS, CDR2 YYEKEE, per germline (reference sequence). The V and J ends lost 0 bases and 0 bases respectively, with 7 bases between them.

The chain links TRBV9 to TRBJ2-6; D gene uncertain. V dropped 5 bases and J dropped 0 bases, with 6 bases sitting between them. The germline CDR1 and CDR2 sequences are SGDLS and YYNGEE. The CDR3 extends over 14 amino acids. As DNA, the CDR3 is TGTGCCAGCAGAGCCGGCTCTGGGGCCAACGTCCTGACTTTC. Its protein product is CASRAGSGANVLTF.

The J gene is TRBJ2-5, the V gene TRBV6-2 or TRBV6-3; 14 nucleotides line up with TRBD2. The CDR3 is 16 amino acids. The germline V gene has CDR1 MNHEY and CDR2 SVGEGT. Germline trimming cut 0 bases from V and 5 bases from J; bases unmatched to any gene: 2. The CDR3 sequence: CASSYSRLAGGETQYF. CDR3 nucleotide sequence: TGTGCCAGCAGTTACTCTCGACTAGCGGGAGGGGAGACCCAGTACTTC.

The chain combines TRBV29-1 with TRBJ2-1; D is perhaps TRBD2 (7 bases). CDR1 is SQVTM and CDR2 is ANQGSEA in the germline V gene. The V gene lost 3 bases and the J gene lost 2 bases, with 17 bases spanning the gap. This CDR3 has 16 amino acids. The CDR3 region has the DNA TGCAGCGTTGAGGGGGGGCGGGACACAGCCTACAATGAGCAGTTCTTC. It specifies CSVEGGRDTAYNEQFF.

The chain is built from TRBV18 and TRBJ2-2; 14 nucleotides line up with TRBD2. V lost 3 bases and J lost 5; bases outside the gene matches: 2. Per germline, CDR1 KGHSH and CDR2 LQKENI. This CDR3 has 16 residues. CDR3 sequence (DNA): TGTGCCAGCTCACCGACTAGCGGGAGGGCGACCGGGGAGCTGTTTTTT. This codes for CASSPTSGRATGELFF. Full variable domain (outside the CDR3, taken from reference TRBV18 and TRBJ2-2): NAGVMQNPRHLVRRRGQEARLRCSPMKGHSHVYWYRQLPEEGLKFMVYLQKENIIDESGMPKERFSAEFPKEGPSILRIQQVVRGDSAAYFCASSPTSGRATGELFFGEGSRLTVL.

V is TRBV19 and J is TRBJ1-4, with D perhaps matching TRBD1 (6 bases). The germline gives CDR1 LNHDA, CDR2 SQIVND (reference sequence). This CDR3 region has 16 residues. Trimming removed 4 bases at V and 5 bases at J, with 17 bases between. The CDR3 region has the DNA TGTGCCAGTAGTACCCGGACCGGACAGCTAAATGAAAAACTGTTTTTT. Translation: CASSTRTGQLNEKLFF.

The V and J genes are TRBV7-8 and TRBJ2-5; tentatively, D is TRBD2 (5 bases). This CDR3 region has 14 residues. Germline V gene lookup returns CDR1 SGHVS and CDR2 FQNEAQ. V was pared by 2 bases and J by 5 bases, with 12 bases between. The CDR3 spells CASSLSMGGETQYF. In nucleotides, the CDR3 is TGTGCCAGCAGCTTATCTATGGGCGGGGAGACCCAGTACTTC. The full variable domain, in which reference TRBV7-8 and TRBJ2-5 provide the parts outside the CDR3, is GAGVSQSPRYKVAKRGQDVALRCDPISGHVSLFWYQQALGQGPEFLTYFQNEAQLDKSGLPSDRFFAERPEGSVSTLKIQRTQQEDSAVYLCASSLSMGGETQYFGPGTRLLVL.

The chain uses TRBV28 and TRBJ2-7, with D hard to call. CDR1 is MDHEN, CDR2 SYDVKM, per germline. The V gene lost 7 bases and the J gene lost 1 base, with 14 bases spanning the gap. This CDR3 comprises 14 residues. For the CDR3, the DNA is TGTGCCAGCATAGACAACCAGGCTTCCTACGAGCAGTACTTC. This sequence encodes CASIDNQASYEQYF. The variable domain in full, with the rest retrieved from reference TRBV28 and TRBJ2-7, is DVKVTQSSRYLVKRTGEKVFLECVQDMDHENMFWYRQDPGLGLRLIYFSYDVKMKEKGDIPEGYSVSREKKERFSLILESASTNQTSMYLCASIDNQASYEQYFGPGTRLTVT.

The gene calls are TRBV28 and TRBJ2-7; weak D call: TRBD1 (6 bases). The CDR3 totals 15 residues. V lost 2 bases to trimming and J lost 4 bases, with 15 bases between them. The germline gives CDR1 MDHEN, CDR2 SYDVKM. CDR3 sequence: CASSLGKQGNYEQYF. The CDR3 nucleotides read TGTGCCAGCAGTTTAGGTAAACAGGGAAATTACGAGCAGTACTTC.

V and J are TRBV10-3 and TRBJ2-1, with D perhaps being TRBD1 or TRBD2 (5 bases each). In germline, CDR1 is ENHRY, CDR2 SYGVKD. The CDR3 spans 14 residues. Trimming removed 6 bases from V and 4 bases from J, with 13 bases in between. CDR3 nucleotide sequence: TGTGCCATCAGCCACGGGACCGATTACAATGAGCAGTTCTTC. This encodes CAISHGTDYNEQFF.

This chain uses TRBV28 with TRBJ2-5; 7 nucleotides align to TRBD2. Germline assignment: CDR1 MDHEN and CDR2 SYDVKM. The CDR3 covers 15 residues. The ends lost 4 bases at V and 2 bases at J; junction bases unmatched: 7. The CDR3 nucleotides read TGTGCCAGCAGTTCCCGACTAGCTCTTCAAGAGACCCAGTACTTC. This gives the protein CASSSRLALQETQYF.

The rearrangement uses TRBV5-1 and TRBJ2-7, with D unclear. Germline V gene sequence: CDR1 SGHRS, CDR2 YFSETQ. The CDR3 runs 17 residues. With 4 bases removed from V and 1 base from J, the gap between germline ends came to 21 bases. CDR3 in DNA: TGCGCCAGCAGCGCCACTTACTCCGGGTGGGGTTCCTACGAGCAGTACTTC. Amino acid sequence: CASSATYSGWGSYEQYF.

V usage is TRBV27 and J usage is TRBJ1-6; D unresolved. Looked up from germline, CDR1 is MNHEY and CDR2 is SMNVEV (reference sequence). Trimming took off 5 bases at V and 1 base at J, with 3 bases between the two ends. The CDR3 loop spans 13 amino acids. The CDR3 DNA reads TGTGCCAGCAGTCCGTCCTATAATTCACCCCTCCACTTT. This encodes CASSPSYNSPLHF.

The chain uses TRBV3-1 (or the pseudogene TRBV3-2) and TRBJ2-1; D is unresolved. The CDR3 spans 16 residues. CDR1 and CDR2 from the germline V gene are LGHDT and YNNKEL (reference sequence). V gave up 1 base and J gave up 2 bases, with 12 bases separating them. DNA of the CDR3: TGTGCCAGCAGCCAAGTTAGTAGTTCAGCCTACAATGAGCAGTTCTTC. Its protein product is CASSQVSSSAYNEQFF.

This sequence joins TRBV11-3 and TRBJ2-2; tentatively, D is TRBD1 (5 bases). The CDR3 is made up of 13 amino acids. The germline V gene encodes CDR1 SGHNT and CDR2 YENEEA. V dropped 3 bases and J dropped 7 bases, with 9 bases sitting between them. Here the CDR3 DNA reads TGTGCCAGCAGCTTCTACGACAGCGGGGAGCTGTTTTTT. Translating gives CASSFYDSGELFF.

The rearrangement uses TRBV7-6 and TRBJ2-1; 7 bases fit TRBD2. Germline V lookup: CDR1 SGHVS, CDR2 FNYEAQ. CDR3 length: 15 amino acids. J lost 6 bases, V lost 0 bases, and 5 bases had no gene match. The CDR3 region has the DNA TGTGCCAGCAGCTTAGCACGGGGGAGGGTCAATGAGCAGTTCTTC. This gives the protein CASSLARGRVNEQFF.